The text below deals with one T cell receptor (beta chain). Its antigen is still unknown. Base quality data are lacking; no much larger clone is found one base away. The immunoSEQ assay was used to generate TCR beta chain sequences from genomic DNA. Under the source paper's analysis protocol: Any CDR3 sequence that did not begin with the conserved framework cysteine at position 104 was removed by hand. To get clonality, the normalized Shannon's Diversity Index was subtracted from one, giving values from 0 (maximal diversity) to 1 (oligoclonal). Chi-squared comparison-of-proportions tests assessed whether the same CDR3 differed in frequency between samples, such as brain versus blood. Public clonotypes were found by searching immuneACCESS, and the VDJdb browser was used to assess similarity to known antiviral clonotypes. The immuneACCESS repertoire file appears here via TCRdb, limited to in-frame rearrangements. These files lack a portion of the clones; in checked studies, under half of the deficit traces to unresolved V genes, and the cause of the others is not known. V and J calls and clone size are copied from that table; D and trimming were computed from the DNA. Across this sample there are 340,000 or so clones, with 93% seen only once. The ten most abundant clones make up around 5% of the sample.

These data are taken from a study of brain T cells in children with intractable seizures (dated by TCRdb to about 2021). For the study in its entirety: Resected brain tissue from some 56 pediatric epilepsy surgery cases was first screened for immune gene transcripts using a NanoString immunology panel. About 70% of the 12 selected surgery cases also had pre-surgery blood sequenced, which left four cases with brain tissue only.

Interpreted using the paper, the time point label stands for: blood from clinic visit 5 months post-surgery; TSC patient then seizure free. The surgery cases that showed the highest brain T cell transcript signatures were chosen for TCR beta chain sequencing of brain tissue, and of blood when it was available. Patients had been treated with at least one anti-epileptic drug before surgery. The TCR-sequenced patients were children whose drug-resistant epilepsy was caused by tuberous sclerosis complex, focal cortical dysplasia, Rasmussen encephalitis or hemimegalencephaly. The Monarch genomic DNA purification kit was used to extract bulk genomic DNA from unsorted brain tissue and from whole blood. Beyond this particular receptor, the publication reports: Because sequencing depth differed between pre- and post-surgery blood, the absence of clones from the pre-surgery sample may reflect undersampling. Viral specificity was inferred solely from CDR3 sequence similarity, and the HCMV serostatus of the patients was not known.

Trimming removed 0 bases from V and 2 bases from J; the gene matches leave 9 bases unexplained. CDR1 is given as SGHDN and CDR2 as FVKESK, both from the germline V gene. From its cysteine to its phenylalanine, the CDR3 spans 17 amino acids. The retained sequence is limited to the CDR3, 51 bases, with the frame set at the first base. The rearranged chain carries TRBV14 and TRBJ1-2; TRBD1 agrees with 7 junctional bases. This receptor was obtained from a boy under two years old with tuberous sclerosis and intractable seizures. The sequencing used peripheral blood, collected roughly 5 months after surgery. The sequence in DNA is TGTGCCAGCAGCCAAGATCCCGGGACAGACGTAAACTATGGCTACACCTTC. It specifies CASSQDPGTDVNYGYTF. With all but the CDR3 taken from the reference TRBV14 and TRBJ1-2 genes, the full variable domain is: EAGVTQFPSHSVIEKGQTVTLRCDPISGHDNLYWYRRVMGKEIKFLLHFVKESKQDESGMPNNRFLAERTGGTYSTLKVQPAELEDSGVYFCASSQDPGTDVNYGYTFGSGTRLTVV.